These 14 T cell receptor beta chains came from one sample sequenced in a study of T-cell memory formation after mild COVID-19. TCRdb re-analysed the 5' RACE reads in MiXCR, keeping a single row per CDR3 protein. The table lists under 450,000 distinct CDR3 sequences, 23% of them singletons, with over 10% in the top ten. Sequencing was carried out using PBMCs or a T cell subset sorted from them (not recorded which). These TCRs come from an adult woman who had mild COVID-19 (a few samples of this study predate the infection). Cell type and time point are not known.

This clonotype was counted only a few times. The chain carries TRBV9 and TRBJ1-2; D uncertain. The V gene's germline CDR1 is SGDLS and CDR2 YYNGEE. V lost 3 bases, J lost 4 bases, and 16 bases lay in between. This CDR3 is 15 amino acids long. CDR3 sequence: CASSALGQVVYGYTF. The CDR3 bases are TGTGCCAGCAGCGCCTTAGGTCAGGTGGTCTATGGCTACACCTTC. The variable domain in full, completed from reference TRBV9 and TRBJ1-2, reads DSGVTQTPKHLITATGQRVTLRCSPRSGDLSVYWYQQSLDQGLQFLIQYYNGEERAKGNILERFSAQQFPDLHSELNLSSLELGDSALYFCASSALGQVVYGYTFGSGTRLTVV.

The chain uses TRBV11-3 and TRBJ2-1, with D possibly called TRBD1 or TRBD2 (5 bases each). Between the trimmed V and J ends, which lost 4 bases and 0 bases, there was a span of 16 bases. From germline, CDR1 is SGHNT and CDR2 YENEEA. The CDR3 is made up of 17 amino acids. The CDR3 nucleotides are TGTGCCAGCAGCTCCCGTTCGGGGCAGAGCTCCTACAATGAGCAGTTCTTC. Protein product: CASSSRSGQSSYNEQFF. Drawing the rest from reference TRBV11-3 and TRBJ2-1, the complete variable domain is EAGVVQSPRYKIIEKKQPVAFWCNPISGHNTLYWYLQNLGQGPELLIRYENEEAVDDSQLPKDRFSAERLKGVDSTLKIQPAELGDSAVYLCASSSRSGQSSYNEQFFGPGTRLTVL.

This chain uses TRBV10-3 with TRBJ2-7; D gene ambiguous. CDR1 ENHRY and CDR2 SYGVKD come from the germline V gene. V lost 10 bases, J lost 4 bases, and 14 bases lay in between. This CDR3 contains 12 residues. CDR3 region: CANGPDGYEQYF. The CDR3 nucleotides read TGTGCCAACGGACCGGACGGTTACGAGCAGTACTTC.

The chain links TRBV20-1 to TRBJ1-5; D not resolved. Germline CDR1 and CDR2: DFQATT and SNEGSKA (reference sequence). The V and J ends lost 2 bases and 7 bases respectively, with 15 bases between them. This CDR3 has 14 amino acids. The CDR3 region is CSARSGPTAQPQHF. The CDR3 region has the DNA TGCAGTGCTAGATCCGGGCCGACCGCGCAGCCCCAGCATTTT.

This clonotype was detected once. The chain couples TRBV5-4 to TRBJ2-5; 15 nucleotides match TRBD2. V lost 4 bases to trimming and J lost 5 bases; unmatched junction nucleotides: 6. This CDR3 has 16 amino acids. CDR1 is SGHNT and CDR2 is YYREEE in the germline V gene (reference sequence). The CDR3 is CASSRTSGRARETQYF. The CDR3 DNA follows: TGTGCCAGCAGCCGGACTAGCGGGAGGGCCAGGGAGACCCAGTACTTC. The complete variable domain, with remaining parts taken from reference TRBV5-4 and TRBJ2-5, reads ETGVTQSPTHLIKTRGQQVTLRCSSQSGHNTVSWYQQALGQGPQFIFQYYREEENGRGNFPPRFSGLQFPNYSSELNVNALELDDSALYLCASSRTSGRARETQYFGPGTRLLVL.

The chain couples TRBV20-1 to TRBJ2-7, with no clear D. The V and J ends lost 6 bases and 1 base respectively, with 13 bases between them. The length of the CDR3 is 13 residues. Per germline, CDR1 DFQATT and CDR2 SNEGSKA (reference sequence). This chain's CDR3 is CSARITGSYEQYF. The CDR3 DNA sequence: TGCAGTGCGCGCATCACCGGATCCTACGAGCAGTACTTC.

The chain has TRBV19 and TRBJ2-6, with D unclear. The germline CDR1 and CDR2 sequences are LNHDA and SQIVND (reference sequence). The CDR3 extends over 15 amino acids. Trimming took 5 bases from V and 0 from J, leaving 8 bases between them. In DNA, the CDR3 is TGTGCCAGTAGTTTTTCGTACTCTGGGGCCAACGTCCTGACTTTC. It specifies CASSFSYSGANVLTF.

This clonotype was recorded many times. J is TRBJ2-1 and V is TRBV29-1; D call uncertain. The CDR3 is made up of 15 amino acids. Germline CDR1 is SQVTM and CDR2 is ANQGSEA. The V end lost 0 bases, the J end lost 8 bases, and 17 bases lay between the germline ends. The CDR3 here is CSVEDRATSGDEQFF. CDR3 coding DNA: TGCAGCGTTGAAGATCGGGCGACCTCTGGTGATGAGCAGTTCTTC.

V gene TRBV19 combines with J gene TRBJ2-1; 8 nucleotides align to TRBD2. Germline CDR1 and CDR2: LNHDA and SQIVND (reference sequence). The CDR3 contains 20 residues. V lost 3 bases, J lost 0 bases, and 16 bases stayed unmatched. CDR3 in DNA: TGTGCCAGTAGTATGGGTATGGCGGGGGGCTACCTGGTCTCCTACAATGAGCAGTTCTTC. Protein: CASSMGMAGGYLVSYNEQFF.

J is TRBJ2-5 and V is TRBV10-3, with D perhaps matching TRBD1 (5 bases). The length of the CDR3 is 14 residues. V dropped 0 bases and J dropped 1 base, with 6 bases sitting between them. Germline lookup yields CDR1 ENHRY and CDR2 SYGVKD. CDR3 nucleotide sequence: TGTGCCATCAGTGAGTCGACAGTCCAAGAGACCCAGTACTTC. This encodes CAISESTVQETQYF.

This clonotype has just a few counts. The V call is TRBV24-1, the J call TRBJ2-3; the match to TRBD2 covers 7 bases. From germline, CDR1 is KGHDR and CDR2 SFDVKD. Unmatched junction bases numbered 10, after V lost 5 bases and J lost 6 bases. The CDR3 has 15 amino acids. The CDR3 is CATSGLGGSGDTQYF. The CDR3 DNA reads TGTGCCACCAGTGGTCTTGGCGGGAGTGGCGATACGCAGTATTTT.

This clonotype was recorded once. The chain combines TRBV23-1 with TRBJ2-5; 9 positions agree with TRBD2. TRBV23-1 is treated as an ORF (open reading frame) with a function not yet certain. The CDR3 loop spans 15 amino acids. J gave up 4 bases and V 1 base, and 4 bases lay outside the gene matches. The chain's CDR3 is CASSQFSGSAETQYF. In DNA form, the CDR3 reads TGCGCCAGCAGTCAATTTAGCGGGAGCGCAGAGACCCAGTACTTC.

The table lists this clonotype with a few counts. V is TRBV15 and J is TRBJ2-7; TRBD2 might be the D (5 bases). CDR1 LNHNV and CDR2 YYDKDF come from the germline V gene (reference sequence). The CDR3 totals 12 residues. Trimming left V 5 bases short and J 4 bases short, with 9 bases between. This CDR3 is CATSDYSYEQYF. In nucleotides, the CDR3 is TGTGCCACCAGCGACTATTCTTACGAGCAGTACTTC.

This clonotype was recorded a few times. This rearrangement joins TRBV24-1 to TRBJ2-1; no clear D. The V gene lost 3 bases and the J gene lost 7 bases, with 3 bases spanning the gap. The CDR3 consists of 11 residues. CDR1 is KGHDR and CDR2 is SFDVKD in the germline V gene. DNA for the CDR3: TGTGCCACCAGTGATCCGAATGAGCAGTTCTTC. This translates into CATSDPNEQFF.